This is a list of T cell receptor beta chains from one sample in a study of response to subunit inactivated influenza vaccine. TCRdb reprocessed the RT-PCR reads with MiXCR, giving one entry per CDR3 protein. The data show approximately 680,000 distinct CDR3 sequences, around 14% seen once. Material: PBMCs from blood, obtained about 12 days after vaccination. The receptors come from a man aged 50 to 59 who received an inactivated influenza vaccine. CDR3s include the opening cysteine and the closing phenylalanine or tryptophan. D genes are given only for firm matches. Rows give clone size only sometimes, using once, few, many, or a class for an expanded clone.

NA	NA	TRBV14	TRBJ2-1	TGTGCCAGCAGCCAAGATTGGAACGAGGATGAGCAGTTCTTC	CASSQDWNEDEQFF
NA	NA	TRBV6-2/TRBV6-3	TRBJ2-6	TGTGCCAGCATCTTCGATCCCGGCAGTGTTAGCTCTGGGGCCAACGTCCTGACTTTC	CASIFDPGSVSSGANVLTF
few	TRBD2	TRBV29-1	TRBJ2-1	TGCAGCGTTGTGTTTATAGCGGGAGGACGGAATGAGCAGTTCTTC	CSVVFIAGGRNEQFF
NA	TRBD1	TRBV7-8	TRBJ1-1	TGTGCCAGCAGCTTAGCCTCAACAGGGGGATTAACTGAAGCTTTCTTT	CASSLASTGGLTEAFF
NA	NA	TRBV7-8	TRBJ2-3	TGTGCCAGCAGCTTACTTGGGGGAGCGCAGTATTTT	CASSLLGGAQYF
few	TRBD1	TRBV13	TRBJ1-3	TGTGCCAGCAGCCAGGGACAGGGCGACTCTGGAAACACCATATATTTT	CASSQGQGDSGNTIYF
few	NA	TRBV20-1	TRBJ1-1	TGCAGTGCTAGAGATGTCCGCGCGGTCCCAGCTTTCTTT	CSARDVRAVPAFF
few	NA	TRBV12-3/TRBV12-4	TRBJ2-7	TGTGCCAGCAGTTTTGGGAAGTACGAGCAGTACTTC	CASSFGKYEQYF
NA	NA	TRBV7-3	TRBJ1-4	TGTGCCAGCAGCTTAAGTTCCGGGGAAAAACTGTTTTTT	CASSLSSGEKLFF
many	TRBD1	TRBV10-3	TRBJ2-6	TGTGCCATCAGTGGGACAGGGGGCCGCTCTGGGGCCAACGTCCTGACTTTC	CAISGTGGRSGANVLTF
few	NA	TRBV12-3/TRBV12-4	TRBJ2-7	TGTGCCAGCAGCCCCTTGCAGGCGGACGAGCAGTACTTC	CASSPLQADEQYF
few	NA	TRBV3-1	TRBJ2-7	TGTGCCAGCAGCCAGGCCGCCGGGTTCCACGAGCAGTACTTC	CASSQAAGFHEQYF
few	TRBD1	TRBV7-2	TRBJ2-7	TGTGCCAGCAGCATCAGACAGGGTAGGAACGAGCAGTACTTC	CASSIRQGRNEQYF
NA	TRBD1	TRBV12-3/TRBV12-4	TRBJ2-1	TGTGCCAGCACTCGATGGGGACAGAACAATGAGCAGTTCTTC	CASTRWGQNNEQFF
NA	NA	TRBV20-1	TRBJ2-3	TGCAGTGCTAGAGACCTGGTGGCGAGCACAGATACGCAGTATTTT	CSARDLVASTDTQYF
few	NA	TRBV6-5	TRBJ2-5	TGTGCCAGCAGCTACCCATCAGGGAAAGAGACCCAGTACTTC	CASSYPSGKETQYF
few	TRBD2	TRBV12-3/TRBV12-4	TRBJ2-5	TGTGCCAGCAGTGGACTAGCGGGGGACCAAGAGACCCAGTACTTC	CASSGLAGDQETQYF
NA	TRBD1	TRBV2	TRBJ2-7	TGTGCCAGCAGTGGGGACAGGGAGAAACCCTACGAGCAGTACTTC	CASSGDREKPYEQYF
NA	NA	TRBV30	TRBJ1-6	TGTGCCTGGAACGAGGTGGACAATTCACCCCTCCACTTT	CAWNEVDNSPLHF
few	NA	TRBV4-1	TRBJ2-4	TGCGCCAGCAGCCAAGTAGGCATAGCCAAAAACATTCAGTACTTC	CASSQVGIAKNIQYF
NA	NA	TRBV6-2/TRBV6-3	TRBJ2-2	TGTGCACTGATCCTGAACACCGGGGAGCTGTTTTTT	CALILNTGELFF
NA	TRBD2	TRBV12-3/TRBV12-4	TRBJ2-3	TGTGCCTGCAGTCCGAGACTAGCGGGGGATGGCGCTAGCACAGATACGCAGTATTTT	CACSPRLAGDGASTDTQYF
NA	NA	TRBV30	TRBJ1-1	TGTGCCTGGAGTAGGGAGGGACCAACTATGGGGACTGAAGCTTTCTTT	CAWSREGPTMGTEAFF
NA	NA	TRBV5-1	TRBJ2-1	TGCGCCAGCAGCTTGGTGGCCGGGGGCGATTTCTACAATGAGCAGTTCTTC	CASSLVAGGDFYNEQFF
many	TRBD2	TRBV20-1	TRBJ2-1	TGCAGTGCGGTGACTAGCGGGTGGGGCTATGAGCAGTTCTTC	CSAVTSGWGYEQFF
few	NA	TRBV25-1	TRBJ1-2	TGTGCCAGCAATCCAGGAGACAGGAACTATGGCTACACCTTC	CASNPGDRNYGYTF
NA	NA	TRBV2	TRBJ2-7	TGTGCCAGCAGTGAGCCGGGACAACAGTACTTC	CASSEPGQQYF
NA	NA	TRBV6-2/TRBV6-3	TRBJ2-6	TGTGCCAGCAGGGCTCGGACGGGCCGTGATGGGGCCAACGTCCTGACTTTC	CASRARTGRDGANVLTF
many	TRBD1	TRBV12-3/TRBV12-4	TRBJ1-1	TGTGCCAGCAGTCCCGGGACAGGGGTTACTGAAGCTTTCTTT	CASSPGTGVTEAFF
few	NA	TRBV4-3	TRBJ2-1	TGCGCCAGCAGCCCCGGGGGTTTGGTGGGTGAGCAGTTCTTC	CASSPGGLVGEQFF
few	NA	TRBV10-3	TRBJ2-3	TGTGCCATCAGTGAGTGGACCACAGATACGCAGTATTTT	CAISEWTTDTQYF
NA	TRBD2	TRBV7-9	TRBJ2-2	TGTGCCAGCCGGACGGGGAGCGGGAGTTGGACCGGGGAGCTGTTTTTT	CASRTGSGSWTGELFF
NA	TRBD1	TRBV6-1	TRBJ2-3	TGTGCCAGCAGTCCGAGGACAGGGGTCACAGATACGCAGTATTTT	CASSPRTGVTDTQYF
NA	NA	TRBV10-3	TRBJ1-2	TGTGCCATCAGTGAGCCCGCTTATGGCTACACCTTC	CAISEPAYGYTF
NA	TRBD1	TRBV3-1	TRBJ2-7	TGTGCCTGCTGCCAAGGAGGGACAGGGAGGTACGAGCAGTACTTC	CACCQGGTGRYEQYF
few	NA	TRBV6-1	TRBJ2-1	TGTGCCAGCGGGCCACGGCGGGACTACAATGAGCAGTTCTTC	CASGPRRDYNEQFF
few	NA	TRBV29-1	TRBJ2-7	TGCAGCGTTGGGGGAGCCAACGAGCAGTACTTC	CSVGGANEQYF
few	NA	TRBV12-3/TRBV12-4	TRBJ1-1	TGTGCCAGCAGTTTCTTGAGAGGCACTGAAGCTTTCTTT	CASSFLRGTEAFF
NA	TRBD1	TRBV7-3	TRBJ2-7	TGTGCCAGCTCCGGGACAGGGGGGAGCGAGCAGTACTTC	CASSGTGGSEQYF
NA	NA	TRBV16	TRBJ2-1	TGTGCCAGCAGCCAATCGGGGCATGAGCAGTTCTTC	CASSQSGHEQFF
NA	NA	TRBV5-5	TRBJ2-1	TGTGCCAGCAGCTTAAATGCAGCGGTGGATGAGCAGTTCTTC	CASSLNAAVDEQFF
few	TRBD2	TRBV7-2	TRBJ2-7	TGTGCCAGCAGCTTATCGGCGGGAGGGCTCTACGAGCAGTACTTC	CASSLSAGGLYEQYF
many	NA	TRBV7-2	TRBJ2-1	TGTGCCAGCAGTCAATCCTTTGGGGTGGGCAATGAGCAGTTCTTC	CASSQSFGVGNEQFF
few	TRBD1	TRBV5-1	TRBJ2-7	TGCGCCAGCGGGACAGGGGGAAGCTACGAGCAGTACTTC	CASGTGGSYEQYF
NA	NA	TRBV28	TRBJ1-5	TGTGCCAGCAGTTTGGTTCAAGGTAGGCACGATCAGCCCCAGCATTTT	CASSLVQGRHDQPQHF
NA	NA	TRBV19	TRBJ2-7	TGTGCCAGTAGTATCGGGCTAGGATACTACGAGCAGTACTTC	CASSIGLGYYEQYF
NA	NA	TRBV7-8	TRBJ2-1	TGTGCCAGCAGCACCCTTGGGGCGCCTTACTACAATGAGCAGTTCTTC	CASSTLGAPYYNEQFF
NA	NA	TRBV20-1	TRBJ1-1	TGCAGTGCTAGGATCCGGGACACTGAAGCTTTCTTT	CSARIRDTEAFF
few	TRBD1	TRBV7-6	TRBJ1-6	TGTGCCAGCAGCCGCACAGGGGCTGATTCACCCCTCCACTTT	CASSRTGADSPLHF
NA	TRBD1	TRBV6-5	TRBJ2-2	TGTGCCAGCAGTTACGGGGGACAGGCCGACACCGGGGAGCTGTTTTTT	CASSYGGQADTGELFF
NA	NA	TRBV9	TRBJ2-2	TGTGCCAGCAGCGTATTCGGGGGCCAAGGACCCGGGGAGCTGTTTTTT	CASSVFGGQGPGELFF
NA	TRBD1	TRBV5-1	TRBJ2-7	TGCGCCAGCAGCGTCATCTCAGGGGGAACCTACGAGCAGTACTTC	CASSVISGGTYEQYF
many	TRBD1	TRBV2	TRBJ2-4	TGTGCCAGCAGTGATCCAGGGGGCTTAGCGAAAAACATTCAGTACTTC	CASSDPGGLAKNIQYF
many	NA	TRBV11-2	TRBJ2-2	TGTGCCAGCAGCTTAGGTCGCGGGGGCCCGCGTAGGGAGCTGTTTTTT	CASSLGRGGPRRELFF
NA	NA	TRBV11-1	TRBJ2-3	TGTGCCAGCAGCTTGGAGGACAGCAGCACAGATACGCAGTATTTT	CASSLEDSSTDTQYF